This T cell receptor (beta chain) comes out of a study of T cell repertoires in cytomegalovirus infection. The overall study: Through public TCR beta signatures, both CMV infection and matching HLA type were indicated.

From the reads, TCRdb called clonotypes with MiXCR, one entry per CDR3 protein. The sample consists of about 830,000 distinct CDR3 sequences, about 33% of them appearing once. With respect to this clonotype: As yet, its antigen is unknown.

V gave up 4 bases and J gave up 2 bases; unmatched junction bases: 4. The CDR3 sequence is 14 residues long. Per germline, CDR1 SGDLS and CDR2 YYNGEE. The J gene is TRBJ2-3, the V gene TRBV9, with 7 bases fitting TRBD2. This clonotype was sampled from a human donor in good health (CMV status not recorded). Some clones in this sample may be carry-over from other donors' samples. Sample: cultured CD8+ T cells from PBMCs, taken from culture after CMV antigen stimulation. The DNA of the CDR3 is TGTGCCAGCAGCTCCGGGGGGACCACAGATACGCAGTATTTT. Translated: CASSSGGTTDTQYF.